This T cell receptor beta chain stems from a study of T cell repertoires in cytomegalovirus infection. Study summary: Public TCR beta signatures marked donors with CMV infection and the matching HLA. General study findings and limits: HLA-C-restricted TCR beta clonotypes specific for CMV led the ex vivo response.

V lost 10 bases to trimming and J lost 5 bases; unmatched junction nucleotides: 5. The germline gives CDR1 SGHVS, CDR2 FNYEAQ. This CDR3 contains 12 residues. The table lists this clonotype with a count of one. Its antigen is not identified. TCRdb re-derived calls from the reads in MiXCR, one entry per CDR3 protein. The sample lists about 770,000 distinct CDR3 sequences; about 29% were seen once. This sequence originates from a human donor in good health (CMV status not recorded). Some clones in this sample may be carry-over from other donors' samples. The sample here was cultured CD8+ T cells from PBMCs, taken from culture after CMV antigen stimulation. The chain links TRBV7-6 to TRBJ2-5, with TRBD1 matching 9 bases. The CDR3 nucleotides read TGTGCCACCTATGGACAGGGGGAGACCCAGTACTTC. This gives the protein CATYGQGETQYF.